This TCR beta chain was sequenced in a study of T cell responses to AZD1222 COVID-19 vaccine. At the level of the study: Investigators merged groups given second doses at roughly 4 or roughly 12 weeks. Points from the study as a whole: Spike-wide coverage was observed for vaccine-associated CD4 TCRs, with dominant responses at 160-218 and 743-854. An increase in Spike-specific TCR breadth and depth was observed after two AZD1222 doses. Donors in the cohort were predominantly white British and more often female, and clonal diversity was possibly underestimated.

V lost 6 bases, J lost 1 base, and 5 bases stayed unmatched. The CDR3 has 15 residues. CDR1 is SGHTA and CDR2 is FQGNSA in the germline V gene. Profiled with immunoSEQ multiplex PCR; TCRdb holds only in-frame clones, not every one. Among under 130,000 clones listed, roughly 80% were seen once. About this clone: What it recognizes is unknown.

The rearrangement joins TRBV7-2 to TRBJ2-5; the match to TRBD2 covers 10 bases. The receptor was derived from an adult in good health. The starting material was peripheral blood, obtained on day 0 of AZD1222 vaccination. DNA for the CDR3: TGTGCCAGCAGGATAGCGGGGGGACCCCAAGAGACCCAGTACTTC. This translates into CASRIAGGPQETQYF. The complete variable domain, with remaining parts taken from reference TRBV7-2 and TRBJ2-5, reads GAGVSQSPSNKVTEKGKDVELRCDPISGHTALYWYRQSLGQGLEFLIYFQGNSAPDKSGLPSDRFSAERTGGSVSTLTIQRTQQEDSAVYLCASRIAGGPQETQYFGPGTRLLVL.